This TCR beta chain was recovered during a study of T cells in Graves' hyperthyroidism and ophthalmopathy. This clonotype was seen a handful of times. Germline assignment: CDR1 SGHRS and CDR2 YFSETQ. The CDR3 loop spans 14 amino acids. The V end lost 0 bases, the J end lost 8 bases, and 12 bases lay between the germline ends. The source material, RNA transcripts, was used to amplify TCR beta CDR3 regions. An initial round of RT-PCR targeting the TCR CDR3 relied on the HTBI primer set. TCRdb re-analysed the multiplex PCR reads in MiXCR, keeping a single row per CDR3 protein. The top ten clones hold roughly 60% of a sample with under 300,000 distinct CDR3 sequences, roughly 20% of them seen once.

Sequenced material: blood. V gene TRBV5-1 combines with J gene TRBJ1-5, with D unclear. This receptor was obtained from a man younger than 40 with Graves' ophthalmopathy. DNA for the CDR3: TGCGCCAGCAGCTTGGTTTCGGGTAGAGAGCCCCAGCATTTT. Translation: CASSLVSGREPQHF.